This note documents a single T cell receptor beta chain sequence. Its antigen remains undetermined. No clone much larger than this one lies a single base away; base qualities are absent. From the cysteine up to the phenylalanine, the CDR3 has a length of 14 residues. This entry keeps only the CDR3 DNA: 42 bases, framed from base 1. Trimming accounts for 7 bases at V and 6 bases at J, while the number of junction bases matched to no gene is 8. Via the germline V gene, CDR1 is KGHDR and CDR2 SFDVKD. TCRbeta CDR3 regions were amplified from genomic DNA by means of the immunoSEQ Assay, a bias-controlled multiplex PCR. The paper's processing steps were these. Within the assay, amplification of reference gene primers was used to estimate how many nucleated cells each sample contained. Sequence reads were collapsed and filtered to measure the absolute abundance of every unique TCRbeta CDR3 rearrangement. Productive Simpson clonality was computed per sample as the square root of Simpson's diversity index over productive rearrangements. Sourced from immuneACCESS, this table was stored by TCRdb with only in-frame sequences that have V and J called. A share of the clones is absent; for the studies checked, an unresolved V gene accounts for under half, and the remainder has no known explanation. V and J calls and clone size come straight from that table; D and trimming were deduced from the DNA. The sample yields 55,000 to 65,000 clones; over 75% were counted once. The ten most abundant clones make up roughly 30% of the sample.

One collaborating source in Seattle enrolled patients during active infection and followed them longitudinally through the course of disease. The collaborating institutions used their own protocols to collect whole blood in K2EDTA tubes. Collaborator samples were shipped for TCRbeta analysis as frozen whole blood, isolated PBMCs, or DNA extracted from either sample type. The record originates from a study of blood T cell repertoires in COVID-19 (TCRdb year 2020). Context from the whole study: Collaborator samples came from the United States, Italy and Spain and covered acute and convalescent phases of COVID-19. The material from the prospective study consisted of cDNA or gDNA derived from T cells, B-cell-depleted T cells, or PBMCs. The dataset comprised deeply sampled blood TCRbeta repertoires from subjects exposed to, actively infected with, or recovered from COVID-19. Samples were obtained from the ongoing ImmuneRACE study (first 160 participants) and from over a thousand subjects provided by 6 global collaborators. Sample metadata almost always included a de-identified subject ID, COVID-19 status, age in years and sex. A freely available public database, intended as a resource for researchers studying the immune response to SARS-CoV-2, is where the repertoires were released. Where HLA class I and class II types were available, the types were taken from metadata supplied by the sample provider, not from assay-based typing.

The paper's findings and limits, for the study overall: The amount of clinical and demographic metadata varied by source and participant and was provided uncurated.

The rearranged chain carries TRBV24-1 and TRBJ2-3; 8 middle bases align to TRBD2. The sequenced material came from peripheral blood. The sequence was obtained from a man aged 55 to 70 with COVID-19, enrolled during active disease. The DNA reads as follows: TGTGCCACCAGCGCGGGCGGGAGGCCGGATACGCAGTATTTT. Its protein reads: CATSAGGRPDTQYF.